The 3 T cell receptor beta chains presented below share a single source sample, sequenced in a study of cytotoxic CD8 clonotypes in ibrutinib-treated CLL. Assay: immunoSEQ multiplex PCR; the TCRdb copy retains only in-frame clones and omits some. The table shows approximately 45,000 clones, with roughly 69% occurring only once. Here the sequenced sample was PBMCs, taken after 12 months of ibrutinib treatment. These receptors originate from a human donor with chronic lymphocytic leukemia.

This clone came up a few times. V and J are TRBV2 and TRBJ2-7, with no clear D. Trimming removed 5 bases at V and 7 bases at J, with 9 bases between. The CDR3 length is 11 residues. Germline-derived CDR1 and CDR2 are SNHLY and FYNNEI. CDR3 bases: TGTGCCAGCAGTAGGGCGTGGGAGCAGTACTTC. Translation: CASSRAWEQYF.

The V call is TRBV5-6, the J call TRBJ2-1; the match to TRBD2 covers 11 bases. The germline V gene has CDR1 SGHDT and CDR2 YYEEEE. CDR3 length: 16 residues. With 4 bases clipped from V and 4 bases from J, the junction kept 7 bases outside the gene matches. CDR3: CASSGRLAGKYNEQFF. As DNA, the CDR3 is TGTGCCAGCAGCGGAAGACTAGCGGGAAAGTACAATGAGCAGTTCTTC.

The chain uses TRBV28 and TRBJ1-1; the match to TRBD1 covers 7 bases. The CDR3 is 13 residues long. V lost 3 bases to trimming and J lost 7 bases; unmatched junction nucleotides: 5. The germline V gene has CDR1 MDHEN and CDR2 SYDVKM. CDR3 sequence reads: CASSLLGGLEAFF. DNA for the CDR3: TGTGCCAGCAGTTTGTTAGGGGGCCTTGAAGCTTTCTTT. Complete variable domain (other parts from reference TRBV28 and TRBJ1-1): DVKVTQSSRYLVKRTGEKVFLECVQDMDHENMFWYRQDPGLGLRLIYFSYDVKMKEKGDIPEGYSVSREKKERFSLILESASTNQTSMYLCASSLLGGLEAFFGQGTRLTVV.